One and the same sample provided the 16 T cell receptor beta chains below, sequenced in a study of regulatory T cells in long-lasting Graves disease. Libraries of TCR beta came from iRepertoire HTBI primers plus Arm-PCR of CDR3 regions. Using its own MiXCR run on the multiplex PCR reads, TCRdb lists one record per CDR3 protein. The table records 450,000 to 600,000 distinct CDR3 sequences, roughly 15% of them present only once. Time point noted: newly diagnosed GD, antithyroid drugs for less than 3 months. The TCR library was made from RNA that had been extracted from PBMCs in TRIzol. These same records also appear under a second study, on T cells in Graves' hyperthyroidism and ophthalmopathy.

Sequenced here: peripheral blood mononuclear cells (PBMCs), sampled at new diagnosis, from a patient treated with antithyroid drugs. These receptor sequences come from a man aged 35 to 55 with Graves disease.

This clonotype was detected many times. V usage is TRBV19 and J usage is TRBJ2-1; 13 nucleotides agree with TRBD2. CDR1 is LNHDA, CDR2 SQIVND, per germline (reference sequence). The CDR3 runs to 17 residues. Unmatched junction bases numbered 5, after V lost 4 bases and J lost 2 bases. The CDR3 loop is CASSTRTSGSAYNEQFF. The CDR3 bases are TGTGCCAGTAGTACAAGGACTAGCGGGAGTGCCTACAATGAGCAGTTCTTC.

A single count supports this clonotype. A far larger clone is only one base removed, so a read error is likely. V and J are TRBV11-3 and TRBJ2-1; no firm D call. This CDR3 is built from 13 residues. Germline assignment: CDR1 SGHNT and CDR2 YENEEA. CDR3 residues: CVSSLGSDNEQFF. CDR3 nucleotide sequence: TGTGTCAGCAGCCTCGGATCGGACAATGAGCAGTTCTTC.

This clonotype was observed at least ten times. The chain recombines TRBV18 with TRBJ1-3, with D unresolved. The V end lost 3 bases, the J end lost 0 bases, and 3 bases lay between the germline ends. CDR3 size: 13 residues. Looked up from germline, CDR1 is KGHSH and CDR2 is LQKENI. The CDR3, as DNA: TGTGCCAGCTCACCGAGCTCTGGAAACACCATATATTTT. Its translation: CASSPSSGNTIYF.

The V gene is TRBV3-1, the J gene TRBJ1-6; D is possibly TRBD1 (6 bases). The CDR3 spans 16 residues. Trimming pared 5 bases from V and 3 bases from J, leaving 14 bases between. Per the germline V gene, CDR1 is LGHDT and CDR2 is YNNKEL (reference sequence). The CDR3 sequence is CASSLAQGFYNSPLHF. The CDR3 DNA is TGTGCCAGCAGCTTAGCGCAGGGGTTCTATAATTCACCCCTCCACTTT.

This clonotype showed up many times. The gene calls are TRBV3-1 and TRBJ2-3; unclear D gene. This CDR3 has 16 residues. In germline, CDR1 is LGHDT, CDR2 YNNKEL (reference sequence). Trimming shortened V by 0 bases and J by 5 bases, and 15 bases separated the two germline ends. The CDR3 sequence is CASSQDVGTIGDTQYF. Here the CDR3 DNA reads TGTGCCAGCAGCCAAGATGTGGGAACTATAGGAGATACGCAGTATTTT.

The chain is built from TRBV2 and TRBJ2-3; TRBD2 might be the D (6 bases). Germline lookup yields CDR1 SNHLY and CDR2 FYNNEI. The CDR3 has 14 residues. Trimming took 6 bases from V and 3 from J, leaving 13 bases between them. The CDR3 nucleotides are TGTGCCAGCAGCTACAGCGGGCGTACAGATACGCAGTATTTT. Its translation is CASSYSGRTDTQYF.

This clonotype was recorded a few times. The chain links TRBV5-6 to TRBJ2-1; 9 nucleotides agree with TRBD1. Germline V CDR1 and CDR2: SGHDT, YYEEEE. The CDR3 contains 17 residues. V dropped 1 base and J dropped 7; count of bases not matched to a gene: 12. The CDR3 coding sequence is TGTGCCAGCAGCTTGTTCAGGACGCCGACAGGGGGGAATGAGCAGTTCTTC. Translated: CASSLFRTPTGGNEQFF.

This clonotype was seen repeatedly, ten times or more. The chain recombines TRBV11-2 with TRBJ1-1, with D tentatively TRBD1 (6 bases). V was cut by 6 bases and J by 1 base, with 9 bases left in between. The CDR3 runs to 13 residues. Looked up from germline, CDR1 is SGHAT and CDR2 is FQNNGV. The CDR3 loop is CASSTDRNTEAFF. The CDR3 coding sequence is TGTGCCAGCAGTACGGACAGGAACACTGAAGCTTTCTTT.

This clonotype was counted at least ten times. The chain uses TRBV28 and TRBJ2-1; 7 bases match TRBD1. Germline CDR1 reads MDHEN; CDR2 reads SYDVKM. The ends lost 5 bases at V and 0 bases at J; junction bases unmatched: 4. The CDR3 covers 15 residues. Here the CDR3 reads CASSRDSYSYNEQFF. DNA of the CDR3: TGTGCCAGCAGTCGGGACAGCTACTCCTACAATGAGCAGTTCTTC. The whole variable domain, filled in from reference TRBV28 and TRBJ2-1, reads DVKVTQSSRYLVKRTGEKVFLECVQDMDHENMFWYRQDPGLGLRLIYFSYDVKMKEKGDIPEGYSVSREKKERFSLILESASTNQTSMYLCASSRDSYSYNEQFFGPGTRLTVL.

This clonotype was counted only a few times. This sequence joins TRBV2 and TRBJ1-2; D unresolved. This CDR3 spans 12 amino acids. Germline V gene data show CDR1 as SNHLY and CDR2 as FYNNEI. With 10 bases removed from V and 4 bases from J, the gap between germline ends came to 13 bases. CDR3: CATYSPIYGYTF. The DNA of the CDR3 is TGTGCCACCTACTCCCCCATCTATGGCTACACCTTC. Variable domain in full (rest from reference TRBV2 and TRBJ1-2): EPEVTQTPSHQVTQMGQEVILRCVPISNHLYFYWYRQILGQKVEFLVSFYNNEISEKSEIFDDQFSVERPDGSNFTLKIRSTKLEDSAMYFCATYSPIYGYTFGSGTRLTVV.

The rearrangement uses TRBV6-1 and TRBJ2-1; TRBD2 aligns across 13 bases. V shed 7 bases and J 6 bases; nucleotides not matched to a gene: 9. This CDR3 is 16 amino acids long. Germline V gene lookup returns CDR1 MNHNS and CDR2 SASEGT. CDR3 sequence: CASTPGTSGIGNEQFF. The DNA for the CDR3 is TGTGCCAGCACTCCAGGGACTAGCGGGATTGGCAATGAGCAGTTCTTC.

This clonotype was detected a few times. The rearrangement joins TRBV30 to TRBJ1-3; tentatively, D is TRBD1 (5 bases). Germline CDR1 is GTSNPN and CDR2 is SVGIG (reference sequence). V was trimmed by 0 bases and J by 2 bases, leaving 11 bases between them. The CDR3 sequence is 15 residues long. The CDR3 loop reads CAWSVRRGTGNTIYF. The CDR3 coding sequence is TGTGCCTGGAGTGTACGGAGGGGAACTGGAAACACCATATATTTT.

Only a few counts were recorded for this clonotype. The CDR3 spells CASGRQGTNTGELFF. Written as DNA, the CDR3 is TGTGCCAGCGGAAGACAGGGCACGAACACCGGGGAGCTGTTTTTT. The chain employs TRBV27 and TRBJ2-2, with 7 bases fitting TRBD1. There are 15 residues in the CDR3. Germline V gene sequence: CDR1 MNHEY, CDR2 SMNVEV (reference sequence). Trimming at V came to 8 bases and at J to 0 bases, leaving 6 bases not matched to a gene.

V usage is TRBV27 and J usage is TRBJ2-3; 9 bases match TRBD1. CDR3 length: 20 residues. With V trimmed by 3 bases and J by 5 bases, 21 bases remained unmatched. Germline V CDR1 and CDR2: MNHEY, SMNVEV (reference sequence). CDR3 nucleotide sequence: TGTGCCAGCAGTTTCCGCAGTGGAGGGAGGAGGGACAGGGCGTTAGATACGCAGTATTTT. Translated, it gives CASSFRSGGRRDRALDTQYF.

This clonotype has only a few counts. The J gene is TRBJ1-2, the V gene TRBV7-2, with 8 bases identical to TRBD1. The ends lost 6 bases at V and 12 bases at J; junction bases unmatched: 12. In germline, CDR1 is SGHTA, CDR2 FQGNSA. The CDR3 consists of 13 residues. Here the CDR3 DNA reads TGTGCCAGCAGTCCACGACAGGGGCTGGTAAACACCTTC. It encodes CASSPRQGLVNTF.

This clonotype was observed at least ten times. The genes are TRBV13 and TRBJ2-7; no reliable D call. The V gene lost 0 bases and the J gene lost 4 bases, with 16 bases spanning the gap. The length of the CDR3 is 16 residues. CDR1 PRHDT and CDR2 FYEKMQ come from the germline V gene (reference sequence). The CDR3 here is CASSLGAKQIFYEQYF. CDR3 sequence (DNA): TGTGCCAGCAGCTTAGGAGCCAAGCAGATTTTTTACGAGCAGTACTTC.